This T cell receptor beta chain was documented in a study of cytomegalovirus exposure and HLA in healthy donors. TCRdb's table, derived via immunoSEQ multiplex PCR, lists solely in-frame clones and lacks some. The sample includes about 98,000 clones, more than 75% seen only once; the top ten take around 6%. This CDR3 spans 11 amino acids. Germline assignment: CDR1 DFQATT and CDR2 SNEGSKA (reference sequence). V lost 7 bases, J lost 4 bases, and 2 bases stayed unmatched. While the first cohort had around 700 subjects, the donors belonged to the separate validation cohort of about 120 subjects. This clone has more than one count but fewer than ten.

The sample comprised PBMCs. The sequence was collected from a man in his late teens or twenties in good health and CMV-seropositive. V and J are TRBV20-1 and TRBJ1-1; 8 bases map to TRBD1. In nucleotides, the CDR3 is TGCAGTGTTGACAGGGGCACTGAAGCTTTCTTT. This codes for CSVDRGTEAFF.